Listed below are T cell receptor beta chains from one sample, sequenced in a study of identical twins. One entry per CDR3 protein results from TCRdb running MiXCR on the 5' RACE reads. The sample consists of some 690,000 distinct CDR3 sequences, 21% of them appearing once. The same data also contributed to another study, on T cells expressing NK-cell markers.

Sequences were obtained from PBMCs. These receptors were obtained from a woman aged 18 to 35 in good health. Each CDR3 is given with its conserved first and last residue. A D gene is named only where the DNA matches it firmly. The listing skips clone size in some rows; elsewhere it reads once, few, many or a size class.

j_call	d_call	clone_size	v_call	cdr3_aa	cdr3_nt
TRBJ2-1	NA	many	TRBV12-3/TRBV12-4	CASSPPGVHEQFF	TGTGCCAGCAGCCCCCCAGGGGTGCATGAGCAGTTCTTC
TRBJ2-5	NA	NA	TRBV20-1	CSAGETAQETQYF	TGCAGTGCCGGGGAAACAGCACAAGAGACCCAGTACTTC
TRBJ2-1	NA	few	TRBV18	CASSPTGKYNEQFF	TGTGCCAGCTCACCTACGGGAAAATACAATGAGCAGTTCTTC
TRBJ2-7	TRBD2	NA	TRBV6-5	CASIGGAYEQYF	TGTGCCAGCATTGGGGGGGCCTACGAGCAGTACTTC
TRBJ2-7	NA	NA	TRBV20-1	CSALKLRQYF	TGCAGTGCTCTTAAACTCCGGCAGTACTTC
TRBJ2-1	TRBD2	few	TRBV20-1	CSARDRRAGVGEQFF	TGCAGTGCTAGAGATCGGCGAGCGGGAGTGGGGGAGCAGTTCTTC
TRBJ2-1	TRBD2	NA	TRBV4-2	CASSSLLTGLAGGGRDNEQFF	TGTGCCAGCAGCAGTCTACTTACAGGACTAGCGGGAGGAGGTAGGGACAATGAGCAGTTCTTC
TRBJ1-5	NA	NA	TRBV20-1	CSGTGQAQPQHF	TGCAGTGGTACAGGGCAGGCTCAGCCCCAGCATTTT
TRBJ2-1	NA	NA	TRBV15	CATSSTTDEQFF	TGTGCCACCAGCAGTACAACGGATGAGCAGTTCTTC
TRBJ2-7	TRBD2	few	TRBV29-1	CSVDSGAGVYEQYF	TGCAGCGTTGACAGCGGGGCGGGGGTCTACGAGCAGTACTTC
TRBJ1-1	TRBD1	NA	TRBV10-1	CASSESRTGGLAFF	TGCGCCAGCAGTGAGTCTCGGACAGGGGGTTTGGCTTTCTTT
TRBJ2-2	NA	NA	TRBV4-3	CASSRGGGDTGELFF	TGCGCCAGCAGCCGCGGGGGCGGAGACACCGGGGAGCTGTTTTTT
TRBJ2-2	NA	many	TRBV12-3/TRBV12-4	CASSPGTGELFF	TGTGCCAGCAGTCCTGGCACCGGGGAGCTGTTTTTT
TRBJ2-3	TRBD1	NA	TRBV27	CASNEQGAPTDTQYF	TGTGCCAGCAACGAACAGGGGGCGCCCACAGATACGCAGTATTTT
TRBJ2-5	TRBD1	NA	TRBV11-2	CASSFGTAKETQYF	TGTGCCAGCAGCTTCGGGACAGCTAAAGAGACCCAGTACTTC
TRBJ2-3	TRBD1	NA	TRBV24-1	CATSVTGGPNTQYF	TGTGCCACCAGTGTTACAGGGGGGCCAAATACGCAGTATTTT
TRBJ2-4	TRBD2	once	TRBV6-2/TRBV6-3	CASSYRVSGSGIQYF	TGTGCCAGCAGTTACAGAGTTAGCGGGAGTGGCATTCAGTACTTC
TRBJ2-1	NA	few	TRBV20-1	CSASPSPRHEQFF	TGCAGTGCTAGCCCTAGTCCCAGGCATGAGCAGTTCTTC
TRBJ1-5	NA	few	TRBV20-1	CSARGRRGGNQPQHF	TGCAGTGCTAGAGGCCGCAGGGGTGGCAATCAGCCCCAGCATTTT
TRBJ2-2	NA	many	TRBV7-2	CASSLVGGLTGELFF	TGTGCCAGCAGCTTAGTCGGCGGATTGACCGGGGAGCTGTTTTTT